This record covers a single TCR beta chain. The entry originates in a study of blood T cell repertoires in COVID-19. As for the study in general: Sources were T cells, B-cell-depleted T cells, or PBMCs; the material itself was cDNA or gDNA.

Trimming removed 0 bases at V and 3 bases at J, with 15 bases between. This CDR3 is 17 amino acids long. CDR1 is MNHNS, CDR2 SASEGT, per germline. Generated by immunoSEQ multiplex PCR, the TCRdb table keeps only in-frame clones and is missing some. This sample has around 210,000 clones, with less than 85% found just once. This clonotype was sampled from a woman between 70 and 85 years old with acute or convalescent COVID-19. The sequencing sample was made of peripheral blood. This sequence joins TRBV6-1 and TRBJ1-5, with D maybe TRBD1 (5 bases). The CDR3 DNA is TGTGCCAGCAGTGAAGCGCTCGGGGGGGGATACAATCAGCCCCAGCATTTT. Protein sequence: CASSEALGGGYNQPQHF.